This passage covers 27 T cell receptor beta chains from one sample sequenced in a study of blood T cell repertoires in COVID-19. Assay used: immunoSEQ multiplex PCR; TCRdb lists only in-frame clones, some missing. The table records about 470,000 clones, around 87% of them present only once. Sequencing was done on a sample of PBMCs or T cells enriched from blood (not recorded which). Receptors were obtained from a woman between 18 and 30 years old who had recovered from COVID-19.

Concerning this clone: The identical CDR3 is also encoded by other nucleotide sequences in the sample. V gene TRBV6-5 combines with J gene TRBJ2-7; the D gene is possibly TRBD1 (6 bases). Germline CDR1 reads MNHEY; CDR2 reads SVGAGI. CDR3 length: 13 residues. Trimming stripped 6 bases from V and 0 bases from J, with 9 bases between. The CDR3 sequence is CASSRGSSYEQYF. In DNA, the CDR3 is TGTGCCAGCAGCAGGGGAAGCTCCTACGAGCAGTACTTC.

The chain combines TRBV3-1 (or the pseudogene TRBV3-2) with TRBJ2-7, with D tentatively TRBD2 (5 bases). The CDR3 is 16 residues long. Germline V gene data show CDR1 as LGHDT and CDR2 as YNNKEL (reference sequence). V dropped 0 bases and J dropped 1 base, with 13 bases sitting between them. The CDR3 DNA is TGTGCCAGCAGCCAAGATGAATCCGGGGTGTCCTACGAGCAGTACTTC. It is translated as CASSQDESGVSYEQYF.

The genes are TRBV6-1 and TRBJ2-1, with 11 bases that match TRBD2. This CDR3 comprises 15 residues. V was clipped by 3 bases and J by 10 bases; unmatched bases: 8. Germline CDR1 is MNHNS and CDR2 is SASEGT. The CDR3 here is CASSDHSGGAREQFF. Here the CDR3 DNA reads TGTGCCAGCAGTGACCATAGCGGGGGGGCGAGGGAGCAGTTCTTC.

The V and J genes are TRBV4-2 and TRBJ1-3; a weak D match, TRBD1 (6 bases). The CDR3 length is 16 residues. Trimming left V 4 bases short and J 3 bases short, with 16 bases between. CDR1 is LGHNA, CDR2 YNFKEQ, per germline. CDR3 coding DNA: TGTGCCAGCAGCCTTTCAGGGGAAGAAGTTGGAAACACCATATATTTT. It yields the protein CASSLSGEEVGNTIYF.

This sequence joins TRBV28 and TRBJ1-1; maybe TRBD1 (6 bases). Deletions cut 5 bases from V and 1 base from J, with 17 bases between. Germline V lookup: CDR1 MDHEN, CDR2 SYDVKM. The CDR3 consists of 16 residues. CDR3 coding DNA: TGTGCCAGCAGTCCCCCGGGCGGACAGAGGAACACTGAAGCTTTCTTT. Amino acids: CASSPPGGQRNTEAFF. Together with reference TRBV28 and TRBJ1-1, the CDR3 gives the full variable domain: DVKVTQSSRYLVKRTGEKVFLECVQDMDHENMFWYRQDPGLGLRLIYFSYDVKMKEKGDIPEGYSVSREKKERFSLILESASTNQTSMYLCASSPPGGQRNTEAFFGQGTRLTVV.

The CDR3 nucleotides are TGTGCCAGCAGCCGAGAGGCAGCGGGATCCTACGAGCAGTACTTC. Its protein is CASSREAAGSYEQYF. V usage is TRBV3-1 (or the pseudogene TRBV3-2) and J usage is TRBJ2-7; 7 bases agree with TRBD2. The germline gives CDR1 LGHDT, CDR2 YNNKEL (reference sequence). The trim removed 4 bases at V and 1 base at J, leaving 7 bases unmatched. The CDR3 extends over 15 amino acids.

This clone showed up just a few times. The CDR3 nucleotides are TGTGCCAGCAGCCGGACTCGGACAGGACGAGATGGCTACACCTTC. Residues: CASSRTRTGRDGYTF. The chain is built from TRBV6-5 and TRBJ1-2, with 7 bases identical to TRBD1. The CDR3 contains 15 residues. Looked up from germline, CDR1 is MNHEY and CDR2 is SVGAGI. The V and J ends lost 6 bases and 6 bases, in that order; junction bases with no gene match: 13.

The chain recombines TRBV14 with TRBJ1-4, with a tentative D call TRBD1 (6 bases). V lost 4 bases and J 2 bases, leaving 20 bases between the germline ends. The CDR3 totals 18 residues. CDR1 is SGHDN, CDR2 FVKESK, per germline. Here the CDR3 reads CASSPGQMFYWTNEKLFF. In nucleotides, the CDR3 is TGTGCCAGCAGCCCCGGACAGATGTTTTATTGGACTAATGAAAAACTGTTTTTT.

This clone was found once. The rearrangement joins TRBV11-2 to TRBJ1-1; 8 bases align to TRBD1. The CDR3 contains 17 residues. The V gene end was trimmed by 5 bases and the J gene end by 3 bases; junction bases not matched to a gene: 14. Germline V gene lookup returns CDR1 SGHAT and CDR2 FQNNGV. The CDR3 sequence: CASSTRTGRTIDTEAFF. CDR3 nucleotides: TGTGCCAGCAGCACTCGGACAGGGAGAACTATCGACACTGAAGCTTTCTTT.

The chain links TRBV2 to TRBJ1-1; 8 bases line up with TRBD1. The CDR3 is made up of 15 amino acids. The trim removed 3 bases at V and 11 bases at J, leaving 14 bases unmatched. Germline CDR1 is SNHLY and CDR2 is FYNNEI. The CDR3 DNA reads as TGTGCCAGCAGTGACACTATTACAGGGGGTGAGGTGGCTTTCTTT. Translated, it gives CASSDTITGGEVAFF. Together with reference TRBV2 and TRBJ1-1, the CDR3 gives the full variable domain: EPEVTQTPSHQVTQMGQEVILRCVPISNHLYFYWYRQILGQKVEFLVSFYNNEISEKSEIFDDQFSVERPDGSNFTLKIRSTKLEDSAMYFCASSDTITGGEVAFFGQGTRLTVV.

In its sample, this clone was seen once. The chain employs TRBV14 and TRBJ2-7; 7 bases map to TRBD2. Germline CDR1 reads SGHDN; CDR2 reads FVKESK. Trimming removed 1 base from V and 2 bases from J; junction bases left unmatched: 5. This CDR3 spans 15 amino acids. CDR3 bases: TGTGCCAGCAGCCAAGTGGGGGGGGAGGCCTACGAGCAGTACTTC. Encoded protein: CASSQVGGEAYEQYF.

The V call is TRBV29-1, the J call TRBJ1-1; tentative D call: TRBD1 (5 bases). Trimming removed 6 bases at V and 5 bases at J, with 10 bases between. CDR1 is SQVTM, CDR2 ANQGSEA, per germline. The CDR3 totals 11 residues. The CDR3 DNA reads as TGCAGCGTGCAGGGTCGGACTGAAGCTTTCTTT. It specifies CSVQGRTEAFF.

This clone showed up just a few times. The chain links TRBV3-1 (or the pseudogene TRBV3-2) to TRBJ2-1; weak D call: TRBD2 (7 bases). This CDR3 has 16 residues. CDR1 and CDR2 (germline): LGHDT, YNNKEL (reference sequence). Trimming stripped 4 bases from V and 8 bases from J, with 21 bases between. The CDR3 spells CASSPFYSGGGDEQFF. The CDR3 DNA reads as TGTGCCAGCAGCCCATTTTACTCGGGGGGCGGAGATGAGCAGTTCTTC.

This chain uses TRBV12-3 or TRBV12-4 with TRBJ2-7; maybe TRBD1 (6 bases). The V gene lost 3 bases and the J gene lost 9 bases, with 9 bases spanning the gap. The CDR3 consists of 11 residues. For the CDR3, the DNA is TGTGCCAGCAGTTTTAGGGGGAGGCAGTACTTC. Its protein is CASSFRGRQYF.

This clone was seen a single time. The CDR3 nucleotides are TGTGCCAGTAGTACGACCTTGGCGGGCTACAATGAGCAGTTCTTC. Protein sequence: CASSTTLAGYNEQFF. The chain recombines TRBV19 with TRBJ2-1; tentatively, D is TRBD2 (5 bases). The CDR3 is 15 amino acids. V lost 4 bases and J lost 3, with 13 bases in between. Germline CDR1 and CDR2: LNHDA and SQIVND (reference sequence). Complete variable domain (other parts from reference TRBV19 and TRBJ2-1): DGGITQSPKYLFRKEGQNVTLSCEQNLNHDAMYWYRQDPGQGLRLIYYSQIVNDFQKGDIAEGYSVSREKKESFPLTVTSAQKNPTAFYLCASSTTLAGYNEQFFGPGTRLTVL.

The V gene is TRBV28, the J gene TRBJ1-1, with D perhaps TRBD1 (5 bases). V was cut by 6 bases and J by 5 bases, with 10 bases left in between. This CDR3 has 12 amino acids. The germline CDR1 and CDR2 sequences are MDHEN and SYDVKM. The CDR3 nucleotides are TGTGCCAGCAGGGGGGGTCATACTGAAGCTTTCTTT. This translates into CASRGGHTEAFF. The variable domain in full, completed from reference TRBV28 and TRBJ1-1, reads DVKVTQSSRYLVKRTGEKVFLECVQDMDHENMFWYRQDPGLGLRLIYFSYDVKMKEKGDIPEGYSVSREKKERFSLILESASTNQTSMYLCASRGGHTEAFFGQGTRLTVV.

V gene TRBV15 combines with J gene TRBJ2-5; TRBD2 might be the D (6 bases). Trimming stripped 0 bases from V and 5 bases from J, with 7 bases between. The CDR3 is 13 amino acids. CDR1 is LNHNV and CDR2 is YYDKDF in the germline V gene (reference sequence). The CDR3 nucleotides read TGTGCCACCAGCAGAGAGGGGAGGGAGACCCAGTACTTC. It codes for CATSREGRETQYF. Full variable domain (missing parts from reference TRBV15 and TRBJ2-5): DAMVIQNPRYQVTQFGKPVTLSCSQTLNHNVMYWYQQKSSQAPKLLFHYYDKDFNNEADTPDNFQSRRPNTSFCFLDIRSPGLGDTAMYLCATSREGRETQYFGPGTRLLVL.

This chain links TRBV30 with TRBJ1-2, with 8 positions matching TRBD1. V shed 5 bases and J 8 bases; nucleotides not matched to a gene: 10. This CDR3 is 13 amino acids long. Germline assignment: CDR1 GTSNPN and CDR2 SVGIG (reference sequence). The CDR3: CAWALDREGGYTF. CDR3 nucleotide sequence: TGTGCCTGGGCGTTGGACAGGGAGGGGGGCTACACCTTC.

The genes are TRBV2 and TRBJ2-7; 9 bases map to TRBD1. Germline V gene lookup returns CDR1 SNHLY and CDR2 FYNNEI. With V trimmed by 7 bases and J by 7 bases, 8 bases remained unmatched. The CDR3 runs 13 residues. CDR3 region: CASISQGAGEQYF. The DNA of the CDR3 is TGTGCCAGCATATCACAGGGGGCAGGGGAGCAGTACTTC.

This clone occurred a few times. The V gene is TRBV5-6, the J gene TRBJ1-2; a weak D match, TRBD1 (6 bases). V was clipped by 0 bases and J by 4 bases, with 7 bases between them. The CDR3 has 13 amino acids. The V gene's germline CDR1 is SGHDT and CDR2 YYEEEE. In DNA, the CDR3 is TGTGCCAGCAGCTTGGGCAGGGGCTATGGCTACACCTTC. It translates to CASSLGRGYGYTF.

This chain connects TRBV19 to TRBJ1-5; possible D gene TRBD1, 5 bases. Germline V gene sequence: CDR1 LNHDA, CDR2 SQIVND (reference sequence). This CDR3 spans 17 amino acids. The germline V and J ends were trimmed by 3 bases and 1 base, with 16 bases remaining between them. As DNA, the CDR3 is TGTGCCAGTAGTATCGATGGGGGGGGTTTGAGCAATCAGCCCCAGCATTTT. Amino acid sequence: CASSIDGGGLSNQPQHF. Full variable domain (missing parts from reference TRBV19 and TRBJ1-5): DGGITQSPKYLFRKEGQNVTLSCEQNLNHDAMYWYRQDPGQGLRLIYYSQIVNDFQKGDIAEGYSVSREKKESFPLTVTSAQKNPTAFYLCASSIDGGGLSNQPQHFGDGTRLSIL.

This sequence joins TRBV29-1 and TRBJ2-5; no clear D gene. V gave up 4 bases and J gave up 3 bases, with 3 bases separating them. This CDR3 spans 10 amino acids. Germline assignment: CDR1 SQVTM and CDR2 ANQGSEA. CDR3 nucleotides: TGCAGCGTTGCTGAAGAGACCCAGTACTTC. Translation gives CSVAEETQYF.

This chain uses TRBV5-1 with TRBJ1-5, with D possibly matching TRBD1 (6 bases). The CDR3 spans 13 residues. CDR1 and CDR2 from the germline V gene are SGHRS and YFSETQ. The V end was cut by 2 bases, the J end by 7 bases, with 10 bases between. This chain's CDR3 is CASSLGGEQPQHF. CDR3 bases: TGCGCCAGCAGCTTAGGGGGTGAACAGCCCCAGCATTTT.

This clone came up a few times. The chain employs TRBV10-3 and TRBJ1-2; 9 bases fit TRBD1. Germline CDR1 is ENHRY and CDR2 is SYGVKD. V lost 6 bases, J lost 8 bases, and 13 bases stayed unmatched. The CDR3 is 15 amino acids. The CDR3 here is CAISEIPGQGRGYTF. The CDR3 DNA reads TGTGCCATCAGCGAAATTCCGGGACAGGGTAGGGGCTACACCTTC.

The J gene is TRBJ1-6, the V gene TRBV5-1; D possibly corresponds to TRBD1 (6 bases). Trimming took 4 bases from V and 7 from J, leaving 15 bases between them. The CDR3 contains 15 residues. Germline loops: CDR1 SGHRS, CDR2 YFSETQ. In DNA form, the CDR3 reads TGCGCCAGCAGCGCCGGACAGCCCACGAATTCACCCCTCCACTTT. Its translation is CASSAGQPTNSPLHF.

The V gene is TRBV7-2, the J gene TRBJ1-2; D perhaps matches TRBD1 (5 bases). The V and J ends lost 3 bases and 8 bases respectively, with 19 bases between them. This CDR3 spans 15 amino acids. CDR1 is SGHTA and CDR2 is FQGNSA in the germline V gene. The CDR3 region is CASSFYGFGGGGYTF. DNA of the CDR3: TGTGCCAGCAGCTTTTACGGTTTCGGGGGGGGAGGCTACACCTTC.

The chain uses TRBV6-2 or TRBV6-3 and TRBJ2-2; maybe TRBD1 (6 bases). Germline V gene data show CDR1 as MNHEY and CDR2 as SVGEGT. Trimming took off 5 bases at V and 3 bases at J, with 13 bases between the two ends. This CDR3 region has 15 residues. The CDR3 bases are TGTGCCAGCAGTCCAGGGGTCACGGACACCGGGGAGCTGTTTTTT. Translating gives CASSPGVTDTGELFF.